This T cell receptor (beta chain) was retrieved from a study of shared clonotypes between healthy human individuals (dated by TCRdb to about 2020). Concerning the study at large: A few men and a couple of women, aged 18 to 49 years, made up the cohort. For each donor, three plates each were used for CD4 naive and CD4 memory, two plates were used for CD8 naive, and one plate was used for CD8 memory. To estimate repertoire size and how much clonotypes are shared between individuals, the study performed deep sequencing of blood TCR repertoires from five healthy adults. Different laboratories and diverse techniques were used to prepare libraries and sequence TCR repertoires, to increase sequencing depth and limit assay-specific biases. Per donor, leukapheresis produced somewhere between about 0.85 and 8.9 billion PBMCs. What the work shows at the level of the full study, not this receptor alone: Because the study included a small number of donors, the genetic and exposure-history diversity represented was limited. Across a few donors, around 5.4% of naive CD4, around 3.3% of naive CD8, under 2.5% of memory CD4, and 0.4% to 0.45% of memory CD8 clonotypes were shared. Clonotypes shared by all four sorted-subset donors showed higher generation probabilities than non-shared clonotypes. Rarefaction of sorted-subset datasets indicated incomplete sequencing despite the large sequencing depth. Only blood was sampled, and tissue TCR repertoires likely differ from those in blood. Pairwise subsampling indicated that sequencing depth was expected to affect the degree of clonotype sharing among donors. Naive subsets generally had larger estimated clonotype richness than memory subsets.

A note on this clone: Its cognate antigen has yet to be identified. Base-call qualities are not available, and no considerably larger clone is one nucleotide away.

Using the deep immunoSEQ assay, TCR CDR3 regions were amplified from genomic DNA by multiplex PCR. For each cell subset, the extracted genomic DNA was distributed evenly across all wells of several immunoSEQ 96-well plates, and each plate served as one replicate. For sorted subsets, roughly 200 ng of genomic DNA, equivalent to tens of thousands of T cell genomes, went into each replicate PCR. Purified libraries were quantified with a Qubit 3.0 fluorometer, sized on a Bioanalyzer 2100, and re-quantified with the KAPA Library Quantification kit. Each immunoSEQ 96-well plate was sequenced on its own single-read 150-cycle Illumina NextSeq 550 flow cell. The paper's data handling went like this. The immunoSEQ output contained only junctional sequences without quality scores, so filtering could not match that applied to full-length reads. Sequences were annotated with PyIR, a Python wrapper for IgBLAST v1.9, using IMGT germline references to assign V/J genes and CDR3. Reads with weak V/J assignments (E-value above 1e-6), missing CDR3, stop codons, out-of-frame junctions, or ambiguous translated residues were removed. V3J clonotypes were defined by identical inferred V gene, J gene, and CDR3 amino acid sequence. Percentage overlap between repertoires was computed as shared unique clonotypes divided by the size of the smaller repertoire. Richness of each repertoire was evaluated using RTK rarefaction, the Chao1 estimator, and Recon v2.1 estimates of unobserved clonotypes. For all TCRbeta clonotypes obtained by the gDNA method from four donors, generation probabilities were computed with OLGA. This immuneACCESS table, as held by TCRdb, lists in-frame sequences with V and J called but not all clones. Of the missing ones, under half trace to an unresolved V gene in checked studies; the others have no known cause. V, J and clone size are those of that table, while D and trimming were read from the DNA. For this sample there are over a million clones; approximately 97% appear just once. The ten top clones hold approximately 1.1% of the sample.

The donors were healthy, HIV-negative adults who had no recently reported acute infections or vaccinations. Every donor was a Caucasian adult residing in Nashville, Tennessee, USA. Magnetic negative selection was used to enrich CD4+ T cells, after which naive cells were positively selected on CD45RA and the negative fraction became the memory subset. After blood collection by leukapheresis, PBMCs were isolated using Ficoll-Histopaque density gradient centrifugation and then cryopreserved in the vapor phase of liquid nitrogen. Analytical flow cytometry was used to check the purity and quantity of each magnetically sorted T cell population. Genomic DNA was isolated from each sorted fraction and quantified by UV absorbance on a Nanodrop 2000c. Relative to germline, V is 5 bases shorter and J is 4 bases shorter, with 16 bases between their ends. The CDR3, cysteine through phenylalanine, is 15 amino acids long. The kept DNA is CDR3 alone, 45 bases in frame from the first base. The germline V gene supplies CDR1 MNHEY and CDR2 SVGAGI.

The clonotype was recovered from a man aged 25 to 40 in good health. Sequencing was done on a sample of naive CD4+ T cells sorted from blood. The sample's cell subset or site, from its label and the paper: CD45RA+ positively selected. Rearrangement joined TRBV6-5 to TRBJ2-3; TRBD2 is perhaps the D gene, given 6 matching bases. The CDR3 has the sequence CASSRGARQADTQYF. In nucleotides, the sequence is TGTGCCAGCAGTCGCGGGGCCCGACAAGCAGATACGCAGTATTTT.